This TCR beta chain was retrieved from a study of graft-versus-host responses after intestinal transplantation. Comments on this clone: What it binds is unknown.

V was cut by 2 bases and J by 3 bases, with 17 bases left in between. CDR3 length: 16 amino acids. Germline CDR1 and CDR2: MNHEY and SVGAGI. The table came from immunoSEQ multiplex PCR; TCRdb's copy has only in-frame clones and leaves some out. The sample lists 75,000 to 100,000 clones; 75% to 95% were seen once. The sample here was unstimulated CD4+ T cells sorted from spleen or lymph node cells, taken before transplant. The rearrangement joins TRBV6-5 to TRBJ2-7; D may be TRBD2 (7 bases). This clonotype was obtained from a human donor who was the organ donor for an intestinal transplant. DNA for the CDR3: TGTGCCAGCAGTTACCGCCCTGGGGGGGCCCGCTACGAGCAGTACTTC. It encodes CASSYRPGGARYEQYF.